The clone carrying this TCR beta chain has more than one count but fewer than ten. Its target is not known. This entry comes from a study of regulatory T cells in long-lasting Graves disease. General study findings and limits: Blood alone, not thyroid tissue, was studied.

Arm-PCR with iRepertoire HTBI primers amplified the CDR3 regions for these TCR beta libraries. MiXCR was run by TCRdb on the multiplex PCR reads, yielding one entry per CDR3 protein. The repertoire holds roughly 400,000 distinct CDR3 sequences, over 20% seen once, with 14% in the top ten. Noted time point: persistent/refractory GD, antithyroid drugs over 5 years with positive TRAb. RNA from PBMCs was the source of the TCR library. American Thyroid Association guidelines were used to diagnose Graves' disease. The sequenced sample was peripheral blood mononuclear cells (PBMCs), obtained when the disease was refractory, from a patient treated with antithyroid drugs. This clonotype was sampled from a female donor with Graves disease.

The CDR3 sequence: CAVGPRSRNYGYTF. The DNA for the CDR3 is TGTGCCGTCGGACCCCGCAGTCGTAACTATGGCTACACCTTC. The chain carries TRBV15 and TRBJ1-2; no firm D call. The germline gives CDR1 LNHNV, CDR2 YYDKDF (reference sequence). Trimming removed 11 bases at V and 1 base at J, with 17 bases between. This CDR3 has 14 residues.